These 3 T cell receptor beta chains originate from one sample sequenced in a study of T cell responses to AZD1222 COVID-19 vaccine (dated by TCRdb to the early 2020s). The intended sense of this specimen's time point label: baseline before first vaccination. Library creation used the immunoSEQ multiplex PCR assay. Here the immuneACCESS table is served through TCRdb, limited to in-frame sequences with V and J called. Missing clones are a known gap in these copies; in checked studies unresolved V genes cover under half, and the rest lacks a known reason. This sample is represented by fewer than 150,000 clones; around 88% of them were singletons. The top ten clonotypes cover under 3.5% of the sample. The sample here was peripheral blood, taken on day 0 of AZD1222 vaccination. The source of these receptors is an adult in good health.

The V call is TRBV14, the J call TRBJ2-3; D is ambiguous. The CDR3 has 16 amino acids. Germline V CDR1 and CDR2: SGHDN, FVKESK. V was pared by 0 bases and J by 1 base, with 11 bases between. The CDR3 spells CASSQDMRRRTDTQYF. The CDR3 DNA reads TGTGCCAGCAGCCAAGATATGCGGCGGCGCACAGATACGCAGTATTTT.

The chain is built from TRBV7-2 and TRBJ2-7, with 7 bases fitting TRBD1. Trimming removed 5 bases from V and 2 bases from J; junction bases left unmatched: 6. Per germline, CDR1 SGHTA and CDR2 FQGNSA. The CDR3 extends over 14 amino acids. CDR3 loop: CASSRDSGPYEQYF. CDR3 DNA: TGTGCCAGCAGCAGGGACAGTGGGCCCTACGAGCAGTACTTC.

The chain recombines TRBV18 with TRBJ2-3; D is unclear. CDR1 and CDR2 from the germline V gene are KGHSH and LQKENI. The CDR3 spans 13 residues. V was trimmed by 5 bases and J by 2 bases, leaving 8 bases between them. In nucleotides, the CDR3 is TGTGCCAGCTCAGGAAGAAACACAGATACGCAGTATTTT. As protein: CASSGRNTDTQYF.